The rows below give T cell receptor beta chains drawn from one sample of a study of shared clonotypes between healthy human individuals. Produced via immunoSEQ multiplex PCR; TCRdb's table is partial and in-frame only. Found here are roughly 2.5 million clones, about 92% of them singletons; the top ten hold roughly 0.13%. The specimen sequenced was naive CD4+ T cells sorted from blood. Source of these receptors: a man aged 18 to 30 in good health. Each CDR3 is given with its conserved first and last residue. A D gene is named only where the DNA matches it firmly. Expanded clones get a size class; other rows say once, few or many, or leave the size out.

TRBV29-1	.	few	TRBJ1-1	TGCAGCGTTTCCGGGGGGAACACTGAAGCTTTCTTT	CSVSGGNTEAFF
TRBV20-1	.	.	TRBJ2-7	TGCAGTCCGGGATTTTACTACGAGCAGTACTTC	CSPGFYYEQYF
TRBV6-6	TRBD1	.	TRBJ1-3	TGTGCCAGCAGTCGACAGGGACTCTCTGGAAACACCATATATTTT	CASSRQGLSGNTIYF
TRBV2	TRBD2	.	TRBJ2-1	TGTGCCAGCAGTCCCCTAGCGGGGGAGTCGTTCTTC	CASSPLAGESFF
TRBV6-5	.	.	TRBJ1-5	TGTGCCAGCAGCCGGGGGGAGGACGGGCTTCAGCCCCAGCATTTT	CASSRGEDGLQPQHF
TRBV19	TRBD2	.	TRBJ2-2	TGTGCCACCGGGGGAGCGGGGGTCACCGGGGAGCTGTTTTTT	CATGGAGVTGELFF
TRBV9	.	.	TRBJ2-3	TGTGCCAGCAGCGTAGATCAGGCTCGAACAGATACGCAGTATTTT	CASSVDQARTDTQYF
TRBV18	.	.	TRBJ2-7	TGTGCCAGCTCACCACCGGGGATTTCCTACGAGCAGTACTTC	CASSPPGISYEQYF
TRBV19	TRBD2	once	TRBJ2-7	TGTGCCAGTAGTACCGGACTAGTCTACGAGCAGTACTTC	CASSTGLVYEQYF
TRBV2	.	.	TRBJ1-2	TGTGCCAGCAGGAACAGGGTTGGTGGCTACACCTTC	CASRNRVGGYTF
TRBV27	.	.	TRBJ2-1	TGTGCCAGCAGTTTATCGGTGGGTTCCTACAATGAGCAGTTCTTC	CASSLSVGSYNEQFF
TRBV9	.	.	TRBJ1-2	TGTGCCAGCAGCGTAGTTCCGTCAGCTAACTATGGCTACACCTTC	CASSVVPSANYGYTF
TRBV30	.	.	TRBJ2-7	TGTGCCTGGAGTCTGGAGTCTAAGCAGTACTTC	CAWSLESKQYF
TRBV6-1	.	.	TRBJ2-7	TGTGCCAGCACCCGGGACCCATCCTACGAGCAGTACTTC	CASTRDPSYEQYF
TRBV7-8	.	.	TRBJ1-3	TGTGCCAGCAGCGCTTCAACTGGAAACACCATATATTTT	CASSASTGNTIYF
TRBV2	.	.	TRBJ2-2	TGTGCCAGCAGTGAAGTGGGCAGGGGAAACACCGGGGAGCTGTTTTTT	CASSEVGRGNTGELFF
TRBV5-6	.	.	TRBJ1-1	TGTGCCAGCAGCTCGTTGGGGGGATGGGAAGCTTTCTTT	CASSSLGGWEAFF
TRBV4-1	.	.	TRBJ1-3	TGCGCCAGCAGCCAAGAGGATGACACCATATATTTT	CASSQEDDTIYF
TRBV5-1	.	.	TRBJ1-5	TGCGCCAGCAGCTTGGCGCAGAATCAGCCCCAGCATTTT	CASSLAQNQPQHF
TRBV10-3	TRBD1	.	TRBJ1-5	TGTGCCATCAGCGACAGGGTTTCGGGGCAGCCCCAGCATTTT	CAISDRVSGQPQHF
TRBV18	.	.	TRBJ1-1	TGTGCCAGCTCCCCTACCGCAGCCTCAGCTGAAGCTTTCTTT	CASSPTAASAEAFF
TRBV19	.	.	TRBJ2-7	TGTGCCAGTAGTATTATGGCAGGGGGAGGTTACGAGCAGTACTTC	CASSIMAGGGYEQYF